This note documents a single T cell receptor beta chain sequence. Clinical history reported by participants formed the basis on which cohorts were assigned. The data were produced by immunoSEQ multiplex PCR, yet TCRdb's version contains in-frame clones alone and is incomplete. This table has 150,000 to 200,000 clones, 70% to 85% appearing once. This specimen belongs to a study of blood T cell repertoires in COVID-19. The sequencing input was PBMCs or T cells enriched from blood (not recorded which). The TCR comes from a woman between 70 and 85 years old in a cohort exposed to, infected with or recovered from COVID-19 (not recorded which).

DNA for the CDR3: TGTGCCAGTAGTATACGGACAGGACCCTACGAGCAGTACTTC. Translation gives CASSIRTGPYEQYF. The V call is TRBV19, the J call TRBJ2-7; 7 nucleotides match TRBD1. The ends lost 2 bases at V and 2 bases at J; junction bases unmatched: 3. There are 14 residues in the CDR3. Germline V lookup: CDR1 LNHDA, CDR2 SQIVND (reference sequence).